Listed here are 30 T cell receptor beta chains from one sample, sequenced in a study of OX40 agonist ivuxolimab in advanced cancers. Generated by immunoSEQ multiplex PCR, the TCRdb table keeps only in-frame clones and is missing some. Among some 41,000 clones listed, about 88% were seen once. Sequenced here: CD4+ or CD8+ T cells sorted from blood, sampled in a trial of the OX40 agonist ivuxolimab. The receptors were sampled from an adult with an advanced solid tumor such as melanoma, head and neck, liver or kidney cancer.

The rearrangement links TRBV6-5 to TRBJ2-3; 9 nucleotides agree with TRBD1. The CDR3 spans 13 residues. Germline CDR1 and CDR2: MNHEY and SVGAGI. The J segment lost 6 bases and the V segment lost 6 bases, leaving 4 bases of the junction unmatched. This CDR3 reads CASRSTGGDTQYF. CDR3 DNA: TGTGCCAGCAGGTCGACAGGGGGTGATACGCAGTATTTT.

The chain is built from TRBV2 and TRBJ2-5; TRBD2 matches 9 bases. Germline CDR1 is SNHLY and CDR2 is FYNNEI. The CDR3 is made up of 16 amino acids. Trimming took 5 bases from V and 1 from J; bases not matched to a gene: 8. The CDR3 DNA reads as TGTGCCAGCAGTTATCGTCTGACTAGCGGCCAAGAGACCCAGTACTTC. It yields the protein CASSYRLTSGQETQYF.

J is TRBJ1-6 and V is TRBV4-1; D gene unclear. V was clipped by 0 bases and J by 7 bases, with 13 bases between them. This CDR3 region has 16 residues. Germline lookup yields CDR1 MGHRA and CDR2 YSYEKL. Here the CDR3 DNA reads TGCGCCAGCAGCCAAGAGTTTAGGGCGGCAAATTCACCCCTCCACTTT. Encoded protein: CASSQEFRAANSPLHF.

The chain is built from TRBV9 and TRBJ2-2, with TRBD1 identical over 7 bases. This CDR3 region has 15 residues. The J segment lost 0 bases and the V segment lost 1 base, leaving 0 bases of the junction unmatched. CDR1 SGDLS and CDR2 YYNGEE come from the germline V gene. DNA of the CDR3: TGTGCCAGCAGCGTACAGGGGGCGAACACCGGGGAGCTGTTTTTT. Translated, it gives CASSVQGANTGELFF.

V is TRBV5-1 and J is TRBJ2-5; D is uncertain. The assigned J gene may be wrong: the sequence end matches TRBJ2-7 better. Germline V lookup: CDR1 SGHRS, CDR2 YFSETQ. The CDR3 has 13 residues. Written as DNA, the CDR3 is TGCGCCAGCAGCAGGACGGTAACCTACGAGCAGTACTTC. This encodes CASSRTVTYEQYF.

This clone was observed a few times. The gene calls are TRBV6-6 and TRBJ2-1, with TRBD1 matching 9 bases. Germline V gene lookup returns CDR1 MNHNY and CDR2 SVGAGI (reference sequence). The V and J ends lost 6 bases and 6 bases, in that order; junction bases with no gene match: 9. The CDR3 is 15 amino acids. CDR3 sequence reads: CASSSVGQGGNEQFF. CDR3 coding DNA: TGTGCCAGCAGCTCCGTGGGACAGGGAGGCAATGAGCAGTTCTTC.

The sample holds a few counts of this clone. This chain uses TRBV18 with TRBJ2-3; D ambiguous. V was trimmed by 1 base and J by 3 bases, leaving 8 bases between them. Germline V CDR1 and CDR2: KGHSH, LQKENI. The CDR3 has 14 amino acids. In DNA form, the CDR3 reads TGTGCCAGCTCACCACTAGAGGTGACAGATACGCAGTATTTT. It is translated as CASSPLEVTDTQYF.

V and J are TRBV19 and TRBJ1-6; no definite D call. Between the trimmed V and J ends, which lost 5 bases and 4 bases, there was a span of 12 bases. The germline V gene encodes CDR1 LNHDA and CDR2 SQIVND (reference sequence). The CDR3 spans 15 residues. Written as DNA, the CDR3 is TGTGCCAGTAGTCTCGGACTGCAGTATAATTCACCCCTCCACTTT. Translation: CASSLGLQYNSPLHF.

The CDR3 DNA is TGCAGCGTTGAAGGGGAATTTAGCGGGTCCTACAATGAGCAGTTCTTC. Translation: CSVEGEFSGSYNEQFF. This sequence joins TRBV29-1 and TRBJ2-1; 7 bases agree with TRBD2. V was pared by 1 base and J by 1 base, with 7 bases of the junction left unmatched. This CDR3 is 16 amino acids long. In germline, CDR1 is SQVTM, CDR2 ANQGSEA.

The V call is TRBV6-5, the J call TRBJ1-3; D remains unclear. This CDR3 region has 15 residues. CDR1 and CDR2 (germline): MNHEY, SVGAGI. V was shortened by 0 bases and J by 3 bases, with 9 bases between the two germline ends. CDR3 coding DNA: TGTGCCAGCAGTTACTCGACTGGGGTTGGAAACACCATATATTTT. Translation gives CASSYSTGVGNTIYF.

The chain joins TRBV7-9 to TRBJ1-1, with a possible D match to TRBD1 (5 bases). Between the trimmed V and J ends, which lost 8 bases and 10 bases, there was a span of 11 bases. This CDR3 has 10 amino acids. Looked up from germline, CDR1 is SEHNR and CDR2 is FQNEAQ (reference sequence). The CDR3, as DNA: TGTGCCAGCGGGGACGGGGGAGCTTTCTTT. Protein product: CASGDGGAFF.

This clone has just a few counts. This chain connects TRBV5-4 to TRBJ2-4; 15 nucleotides align to TRBD2. CDR3 length: 20 residues. Unmatched junction bases numbered 9, after V lost 1 base and J lost 1 base. CDR1 is SGHNT, CDR2 YYREEE, per germline (reference sequence). The CDR3 here is CASSLRGLAGGSRAKNIQYF. CDR3 DNA: TGTGCCAGCAGCTTGCGTGGACTAGCGGGAGGGTCAAGGGCCAAAAACATTCAGTACTTC.

V is TRBV2 and J is TRBJ2-3, with a possible D match to TRBD2 (6 bases). The CDR3 sequence is 14 residues long. Between the trimmed V and J ends, which lost 3 bases and 7 bases, there was a span of 14 bases. CDR1 SNHLY and CDR2 FYNNEI come from the germline V gene. The CDR3 DNA is TGTGCCAGCAGTGATGGGCGCGGGACGTATACGCAGTATTTT. As protein: CASSDGRGTYTQYF.

The chain uses TRBV18 and TRBJ1-3, with no clear D. V dropped 3 bases and J dropped 0 bases, with 12 bases sitting between them. Germline CDR1 KGHSH, CDR2 LQKENI. The CDR3 contains 16 residues. Here the CDR3 reads CASSPSGLRSGNTIYF. CDR3 DNA: TGTGCCAGCTCACCTTCCGGACTGCGCTCTGGAAACACCATATATTTT.

This clone was observed a single time. The rearrangement joins TRBV10-1 to TRBJ2-5, with TRBD1 matching 9 bases. The CDR3 length is 14 residues. The V gene end was trimmed by 7 bases and the J gene end by 5 bases; junction bases not matched to a gene: 8. The V gene's germline CDR1 is WNHNN and CDR2 SYGVQD (reference sequence). The DNA for the CDR3 is TGCGCCAGCATCGGGACAGGGTCTTGTGAGACCCAGTACTTC. This encodes CASIGTGSCETQYF.

This chain links TRBV6-5 with TRBJ1-2; perhaps TRBD1 as D (5 bases). The CDR3 runs 15 residues. Germline V gives CDR1 MNHEY, CDR2 SVGAGI. V was pared by 7 bases and J by 0 bases, with 15 bases between. The CDR3 protein is CASTPLGRTNYGYTF. The CDR3, as DNA: TGTGCCAGCACCCCATTGGGGCGAACTAACTATGGCTACACCTTC.

The chain has TRBV28 and TRBJ1-5; weak D call: TRBD1 (5 bases). The CDR3 spans 16 residues. Trimming pared 3 bases from V and 5 bases from J, leaving 17 bases between. Germline CDR1 MDHEN, CDR2 SYDVKM. The CDR3 protein is CASSLDLGQRHQPQHF. The CDR3 DNA reads as TGTGCCAGCAGTTTGGATCTGGGGCAGAGACATCAGCCCCAGCATTTT.

The V and J genes are TRBV6-6 and TRBJ2-3; 12 nucleotides align to TRBD2. Germline values: CDR1 MNHNY, CDR2 SVGAGI (reference sequence). V was pared by 5 bases and J by 5 bases, with 5 bases of the junction left unmatched. The CDR3 is 15 amino acids. CDR3 nucleotides: TGTGCCAGCAGTAGACTAGCGGGAGTGGGAGATACGCAGTATTTT. It codes for CASSRLAGVGDTQYF.

The chain combines TRBV18 with TRBJ2-7; TRBD1 might be the D (5 bases). Between the trimmed V and J ends, which lost 5 bases and 2 bases, there was a span of 13 bases. CDR3 size: 14 residues. The germline CDR1 and CDR2 sequences are KGHSH and LQKENI. CDR3 residues: CASSIGHGTYEQYF. DNA of the CDR3: TGTGCCAGCTCAATCGGACACGGTACCTACGAGCAGTACTTC.

This chain connects TRBV28 to TRBJ2-2; 7 nucleotides match TRBD2. The CDR3 has 14 amino acids. In germline, CDR1 is MDHEN, CDR2 SYDVKM. V was pared by 6 bases and J by 3 bases, with 4 bases of the junction left unmatched. Here the CDR3 reads CASRGGGYTGELFF. CDR3 sequence (DNA): TGTGCCAGCAGGGGCGGGGGTTACACCGGGGAGCTGTTTTTT.

This sequence joins TRBV19 and TRBJ1-5; maybe TRBD1 (5 bases). V was shortened by 7 bases and J by 3 bases, with 13 bases between the two germline ends. Germline loops: CDR1 LNHDA, CDR2 SQIVND (reference sequence). The CDR3 sequence is 14 residues long. Here the CDR3 reads CASNEGWDNQPQHF. The CDR3 DNA is TGTGCCAGTAACGAGGGGTGGGACAATCAGCCCCAGCATTTT. Combining the CDR3 with reference TRBV19 and TRBJ1-5 gives the whole variable domain DGGITQSPKYLFRKEGQNVTLSCEQNLNHDAMYWYRQDPGQGLRLIYYSQIVNDFQKGDIAEGYSVSREKKESFPLTVTSAQKNPTAFYLCASNEGWDNQPQHFGDGTRLSIL.

The chain uses TRBV28 and TRBJ2-4; 8 bases line up with TRBD1. The CDR3 consists of 13 residues. The V gene's germline CDR1 is MDHEN and CDR2 SYDVKM. V shed 6 bases, J shed 8 bases, and the junction held 6 bases outside the gene matches. The CDR3: CASSRTGIDIQYF. CDR3 sequence (DNA): TGTGCCAGCAGCCGGACAGGGATAGACATTCAGTACTTC.

The chain uses TRBV5-4 and TRBJ1-1; D uncertain. Germline loops: CDR1 SGHNT, CDR2 YYREEE (reference sequence). Trimming left V 2 bases short and J 0 bases short, with 8 bases between. The CDR3 loop spans 14 amino acids. The CDR3 loop reads CASSFGRLNTEAFF. CDR3 DNA sequence: TGTGCCAGCAGCTTCGGACGGCTGAACACTGAAGCTTTCTTT. Combining the CDR3 with reference TRBV5-4 and TRBJ1-1 gives the whole variable domain ETGVTQSPTHLIKTRGQQVTLRCSSQSGHNTVSWYQQALGQGPQFIFQYYREEENGRGNFPPRFSGLQFPNYSSELNVNALELDDSALYLCASSFGRLNTEAFFGQGTRLTVV.

The rearrangement links TRBV7-3 to TRBJ1-2; D is unclear. Germline V lookup: CDR1 SGHTA, CDR2 FQGTGA. V shed 2 bases and J shed 6 bases, with 10 bases lying between them. The CDR3 consists of 13 residues. CDR3 nucleotide sequence: TGTGCCAGCAGCTTATTCGCAGGTGATGGCTACACCTTC. Translating gives CASSLFAGDGYTF.

CDR3 DNA: TGTGCCAGCAGCTTAGTCTCGGGCGTACATACGCAGTATTTT. Encoded protein: CASSLVSGVHTQYF. The J gene is TRBJ2-3, the V gene TRBV7-9; D unclear. The CDR3 loop spans 14 amino acids. The V gene's germline CDR1 is SEHNR and CDR2 FQNEAQ (reference sequence). V gave up 1 base and J gave up 7 bases, with 12 bases separating them.

This chain links TRBV5-1 with TRBJ2-7; TRBD2 might be the D (5 bases). Germline values: CDR1 SGHRS, CDR2 YFSETQ. CDR3 length: 15 amino acids. V lost 5 bases, J lost 0 bases, and 15 bases lay in between. The CDR3 sequence is CASRYFPGNSYEQYF. The DNA for the CDR3 is TGCGCCAGCAGATACTTTCCGGGAAACTCCTACGAGCAGTACTTC.

This clone showed up just once. This chain links TRBV7-8 with TRBJ2-6; D is ambiguous. CDR1 is SGHVS, CDR2 FQNEAQ, per germline. V lost 5 bases and J lost 0, with 11 bases in between. The CDR3 is made up of 16 amino acids. The CDR3 region is CASSARLNSGANVLTF. In DNA form, the CDR3 reads TGTGCCAGCAGCGCCCGACTGAACTCTGGGGCCAACGTCCTGACTTTC.

This rearrangement joins TRBV5-1 to TRBJ2-5; D ambiguous. V was trimmed by 1 base and J by 2 bases, leaving 9 bases between them. The CDR3 contains 14 residues. The germline V gene encodes CDR1 SGHRS and CDR2 YFSETQ. This CDR3 is CASSLRADQETQYF. The CDR3 region has the DNA TGCGCCAGCAGCTTGAGGGCGGATCAAGAGACCCAGTACTTC.

The chain is built from TRBV11-2 and TRBJ2-7; possibly TRBD2 for D (6 bases). The CDR3 has 13 residues. Germline V gene sequence: CDR1 SGHAT, CDR2 FQNNGV. Between the trimmed V and J ends, which lost 5 bases and 1 base, there was a span of 9 bases. The CDR3 DNA is TGTGCCAGCAGCCTCGGGACTTCCTACGAGCAGTACTTC. This sequence encodes CASSLGTSYEQYF.

The chain has TRBV4-1 and TRBJ2-3, with 7 bases aligning to TRBD1. The CDR3 sequence is 15 residues long. Losses at the gene ends were 4 bases for V and 8 bases for J; bases not matched to a gene: 12. Germline values: CDR1 MGHRA, CDR2 YSYEKL. The CDR3 region is CASSRLTGTYGTQYF. As DNA, the CDR3 is TGCGCCAGCAGCCGCCTGACAGGGACCTACGGTACGCAGTATTTT.